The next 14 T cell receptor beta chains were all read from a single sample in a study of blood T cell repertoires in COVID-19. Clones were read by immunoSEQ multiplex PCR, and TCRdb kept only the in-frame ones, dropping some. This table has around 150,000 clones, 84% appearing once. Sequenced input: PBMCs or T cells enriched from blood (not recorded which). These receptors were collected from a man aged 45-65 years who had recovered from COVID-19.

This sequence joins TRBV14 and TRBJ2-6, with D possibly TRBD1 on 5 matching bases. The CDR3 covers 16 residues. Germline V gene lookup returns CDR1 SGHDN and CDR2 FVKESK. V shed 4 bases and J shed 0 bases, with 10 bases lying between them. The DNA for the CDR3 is TGTGCCAGCAGCCTAGCAGGGTTCTCTGGGGCCAACGTCCTGACTTTC. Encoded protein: CASSLAGFSGANVLTF.

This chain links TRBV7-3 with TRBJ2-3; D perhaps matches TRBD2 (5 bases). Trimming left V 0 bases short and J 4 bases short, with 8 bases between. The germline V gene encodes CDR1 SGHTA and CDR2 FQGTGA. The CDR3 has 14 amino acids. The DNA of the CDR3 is TGTGCCAGCAGCTTAACCATCGGGGCAGATACGCAGTATTTT. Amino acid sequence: CASSLTIGADTQYF.

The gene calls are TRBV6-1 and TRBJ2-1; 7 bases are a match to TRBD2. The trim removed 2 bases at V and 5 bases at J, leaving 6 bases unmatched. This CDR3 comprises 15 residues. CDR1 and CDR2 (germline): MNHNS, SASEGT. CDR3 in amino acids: CASSEREGANNEQFF. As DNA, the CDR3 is TGTGCCAGCAGTGAAAGGGAGGGTGCGAACAATGAGCAGTTCTTC.

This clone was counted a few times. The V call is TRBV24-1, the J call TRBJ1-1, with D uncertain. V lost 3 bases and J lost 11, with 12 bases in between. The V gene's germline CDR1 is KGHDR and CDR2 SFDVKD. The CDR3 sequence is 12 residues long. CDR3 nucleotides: TGTGCCACCAGTGATGAGGGCTTGGTGGCTTTCTTT. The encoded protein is CATSDEGLVAFF.

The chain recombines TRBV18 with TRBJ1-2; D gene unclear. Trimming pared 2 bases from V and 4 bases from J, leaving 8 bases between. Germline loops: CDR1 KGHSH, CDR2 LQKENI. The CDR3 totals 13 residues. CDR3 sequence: CASSPGSSYGYTF. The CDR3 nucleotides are TGTGCCAGCTCACCAGGGAGTTCCTATGGCTACACCTTC. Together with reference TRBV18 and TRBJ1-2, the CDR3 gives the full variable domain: NAGVMQNPRHLVRRRGQEARLRCSPMKGHSHVYWYRQLPEEGLKFMVYLQKENIIDESGMPKERFSAEFPKEGPSILRIQQVVRGDSAAYFCASSPGSSYGYTFGSGTRLTVV.

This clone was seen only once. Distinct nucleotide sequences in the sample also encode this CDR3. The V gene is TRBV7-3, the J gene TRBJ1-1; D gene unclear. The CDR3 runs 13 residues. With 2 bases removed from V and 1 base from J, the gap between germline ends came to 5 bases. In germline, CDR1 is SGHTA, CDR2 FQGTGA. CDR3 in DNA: TGTGCCAGCAGCTTATCAGGGAACACTGAAGCTTTCTTT. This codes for CASSLSGNTEAFF.

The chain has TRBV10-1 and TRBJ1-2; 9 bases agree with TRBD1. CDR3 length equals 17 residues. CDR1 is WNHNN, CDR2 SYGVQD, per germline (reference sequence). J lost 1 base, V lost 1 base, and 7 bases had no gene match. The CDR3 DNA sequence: TGCGCCAGCAGTGAGTTCGAATGGACAGGGGATAACTATGGCTACACCTTC. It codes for CASSEFEWTGDNYGYTF.

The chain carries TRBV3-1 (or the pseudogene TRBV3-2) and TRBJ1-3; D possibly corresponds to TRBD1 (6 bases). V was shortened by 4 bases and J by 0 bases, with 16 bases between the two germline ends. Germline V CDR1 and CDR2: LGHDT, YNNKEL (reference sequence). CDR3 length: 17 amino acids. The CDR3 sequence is CASSRGGTVLSGNTIYF. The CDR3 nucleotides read TGTGCCAGCAGCCGAGGGGGTACGGTCCTCTCTGGAAACACCATATATTTT.

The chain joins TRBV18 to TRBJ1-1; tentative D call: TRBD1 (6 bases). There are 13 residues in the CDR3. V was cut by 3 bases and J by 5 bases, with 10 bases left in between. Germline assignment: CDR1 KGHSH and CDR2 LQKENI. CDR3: CASSPGRGTEAFF. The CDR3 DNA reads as TGTGCCAGCTCACCGGGGAGGGGGACTGAAGCTTTCTTT. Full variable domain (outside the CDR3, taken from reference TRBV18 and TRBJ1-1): NAGVMQNPRHLVRRRGQEARLRCSPMKGHSHVYWYRQLPEEGLKFMVYLQKENIIDESGMPKERFSAEFPKEGPSILRIQQVVRGDSAAYFCASSPGRGTEAFFGQGTRLTVV.

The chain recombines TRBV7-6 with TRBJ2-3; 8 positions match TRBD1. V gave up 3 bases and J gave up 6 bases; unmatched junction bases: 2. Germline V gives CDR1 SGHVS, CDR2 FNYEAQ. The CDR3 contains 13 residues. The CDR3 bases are TGTGCCAGCAGCTTCGGACAGGGTGATACGCAGTATTTT. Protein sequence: CASSFGQGDTQYF.

The CDR3 protein is CASSPYQGATNEKLFF. The CDR3 DNA sequence: TGTGCCAGCAGCCCCTATCAGGGGGCAACTAATGAAAAACTGTTTTTT. V gene TRBV16 combines with J gene TRBJ1-4, with TRBD1 matching 7 bases. V shed 4 bases and J 0 bases; nucleotides not matched to a gene: 5. Germline loops: CDR1 KGHSY, CDR2 FQNENV. This CDR3 spans 16 amino acids.

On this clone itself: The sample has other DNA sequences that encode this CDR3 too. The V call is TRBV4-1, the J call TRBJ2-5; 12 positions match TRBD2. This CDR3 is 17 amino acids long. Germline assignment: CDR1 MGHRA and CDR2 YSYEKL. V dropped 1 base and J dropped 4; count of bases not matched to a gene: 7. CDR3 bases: TGCGCCAGCAGCCAAGGGAGTCTAGCGGGGGGGTTAGAGACCCAGTACTTC. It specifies CASSQGSLAGGLETQYF.

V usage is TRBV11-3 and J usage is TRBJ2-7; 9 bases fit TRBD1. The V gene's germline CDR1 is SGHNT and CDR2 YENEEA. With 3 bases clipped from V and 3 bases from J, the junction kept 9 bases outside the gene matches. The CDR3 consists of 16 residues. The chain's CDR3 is CASSLTRDRAFYEQYF. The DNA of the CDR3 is TGTGCCAGCAGCTTGACGCGGGACAGGGCATTCTACGAGCAGTACTTC.

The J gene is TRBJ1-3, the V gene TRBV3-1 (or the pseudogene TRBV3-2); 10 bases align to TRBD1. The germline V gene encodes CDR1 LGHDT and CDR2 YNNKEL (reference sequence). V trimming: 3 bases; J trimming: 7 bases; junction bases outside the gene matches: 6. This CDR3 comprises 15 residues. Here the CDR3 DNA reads TGTGCCAGCAGCCACCTGACAGGGGGCTATAACACCATATATTTT. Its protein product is CASSHLTGGYNTIYF.